This is a list of T cell receptor beta chains from one sample in a study of T-cell reconstitution after alpha-beta-depleted transplantation in children. TCRdb used MiXCR to reprocess the PCR reads, holding one entry per CDR3 protein. The data contain about 260,000 distinct CDR3 sequences, under 9.5% of them singletons. The material sequenced was PBMCs, mostly from graft donor cells, taken 180 days after TCRalphabeta/CD19-depleted stem cell transplant. Receptors were obtained from a male patient younger than 18 who had a stem cell transplant for acute lymphoblastic leukemia, so the T cells may come from the graft donor. Each CDR3 is given with its conserved first and last residue. A D gene is named only where the DNA matches it firmly. The size of a clone is reported for some rows only, either as once, few or many, or as a class for expanded clones.

j_call,cdr3_length,v_call,clone_size,d_call,cdr3_nt,cdr3_aa
TRBJ1-6,15,TRBV4-1,many,.,TGCGCCAGCAGCCAAGCGGGCAGGAGCAATTCACCCCTCCACTTT,CASSQAGRSNSPLHF
TRBJ2-7,14,TRBV6-5,few,.,TGTGCCAGCAGTTACAGAGGGGAGTGGGACGAGCAGTACTTC,CASSYRGEWDEQYF
TRBJ2-5,15,TRBV7-9,many,TRBD1,TGTGCCAGCAGCTCTACAGGGGGCACACAAGAGACCCAGTACTTC,CASSSTGGTQETQYF
TRBJ2-5,15,TRBV5-8,many,.,TGTGCCAGCAGCTTGTATTCGGGGGGCAAAGAGACCCAGTACTTC,CASSLYSGGKETQYF
TRBJ2-5,16,TRBV4-2,many,TRBD1,TGTGCCAGCAGCCATCCCCCGGGACAGGGGAGGGAGACCCAGTACTTC,CASSHPPGQGRETQYF
TRBJ1-1,17,TRBV7-9,many,TRBD1,TGTGCCAGCAGCCGAAGAACGTTTGACAGGGAGGACACTGAAGCTTTCTTT,CASSRRTFDREDTEAFF
TRBJ1-2,15,TRBV7-2,many,.,TGTGCCAGCAGCTTAGGAGCCACCCCTAACTATGGCTACACCTTC,CASSLGATPNYGYTF
TRBJ2-7,14,TRBV6-1,many,.,TGTGCCAGCAGTGAACAGGGGGGCCCCTACGAGCAGTACTTC,CASSEQGGPYEQYF
TRBJ2-1,14,TRBV7-9,many,.,TGTGCCAGCAGCCCAGCGGGTCTCGGCAATGAGCAGTTCTTC,CASSPAGLGNEQFF
TRBJ1-2,15,TRBV7-9,many,TRBD1,TGTGCCAGCAGCCACCGGACAGGCGCTAACTATGGCTACACCTTC,CASSHRTGANYGYTF
TRBJ2-5,10,TRBV24-1,many,.,TGTGCCACTGTAAAGGAGACCCAGTACTTC,CATVKETQYF
TRBJ1-5,15,TRBV6-2/TRBV6-3,many,.,TGTGCCAGCAGAGGAGACCGCCTAGGAGATCAGCCCCAGCATTTT,CASRGDRLGDQPQHF
TRBJ1-1,16,TRBV25-1,many,TRBD1,TGTGCCAGCAGTGAACCCCGGACAGGGCTGAACACTGAAGCTTTCTTT,CASSEPRTGLNTEAFF
TRBJ2-7,13,TRBV20-1,many,.,TGCAGTGCCCAGAGGTGGGATCCCTACGAGCAGTACTTC,CSAQRWDPYEQYF
TRBJ1-1,14,TRBV10-3,many,.,TGTGCCATCAGTGAGTCAGCCGGGTACACTGAAGCTTTCTTT,CAISESAGYTEAFF
TRBJ1-3,17,TRBV20-1,many,TRBD1,TGCAGTGCTAGAGCGGACAGGCTCCTGGGTCCTGGAAACACCATATATTTT,CSARADRLLGPGNTIYF
TRBJ1-1,13,TRBV7-9,many,.,TGTGCCAGCAGCTTCGGTTCGAACACTGAAGCTTTCTTT,CASSFGSNTEAFF
TRBJ2-5,14,TRBV6-5,.,.,TGTGCCAGCAGTTACTCCAGCACGAAAGAGACCCAGTACTTC,CASSYSSTKETQYF
TRBJ2-2,13,TRBV7-6,many,.,TGTGCCAGCAGCTTAATACAAACCGGGGAGCTGTTTTTT,CASSLIQTGELFF
TRBJ2-1,13,TRBV18,many,.,TGTGCCAGCTCACCTGGACAGTACAATGAGCAGTTCTTC,CASSPGQYNEQFF
TRBJ1-5,14,TRBV20-1,many,.,TGCAGTGCTAGAGACCCAGGGTCTAATCAGCCCCAGCATTTT,CSARDPGSNQPQHF
TRBJ2-2,13,TRBV11-1,many,.,TGTGCCAGCAGCCCCCCAGGCACCGGGGAGCTGTTTTTT,CASSPPGTGELFF
TRBJ2-3,14,TRBV5-1,many,.,TGCGCCAGCAAAGGGGCTAGCGGCACAGATACGCAGTATTTT,CASKGASGTDTQYF
TRBJ2-7,14,TRBV18,many,.,TGTGCCAGCTCAGTGGGGGCCGGGCAGGGCGAGCAGTACTTC,CASSVGAGQGEQYF
TRBJ1-2,15,TRBV7-2,few,.,TGTGCCAGCAGCTTAGCGTTCGAGGGTGTGGGAGGCTACACCTTC,CASSLAFEGVGGYTF
TRBJ1-4,18,TRBV11-1,many,TRBD1,TGTGCCAGCAGCCCAAGGTGGACAGGCCTAGCAACTAATGAAAAACTGTTTTTT,CASSPRWTGLATNEKLFF
TRBJ1-1,14,TRBV6-5,many,.,TGTGCCAGCAGTTACGGACCGCGGAACACTGAAGCTTTCTTT,CASSYGPRNTEAFF
TRBJ2-6,15,TRBV7-2,many,.,TGTGCCAGCAGCCGAACGGGGGCGGGGGCCAACGTCCTGACTTTC,CASSRTGAGANVLTF
TRBJ2-7,15,TRBV6-2/TRBV6-3,.,TRBD2,TGTGCCAGCAGTTACCGCGGGGGGCTCACTTACGAGCAGTACTTC,CASSYRGGLTYEQYF
TRBJ1-4,14,TRBV20-1,many,.,TGCAGTGCTAGGGACTCAGGGTCAGGTGAAAAACTGTTTTTT,CSARDSGSGEKLFF
TRBJ2-2,13,TRBV18,many,.,TGTGCCAGCTCACCCGACCGAGTCGGAGAGCTGTTTTTT,CASSPDRVGELFF
TRBJ1-2,14,TRBV10-3,many,.,TGTGCCATCAGTGAAAATAACAGGGCAGGTGGCTACACCTTC,CAISENNRAGGYTF
TRBJ2-5,13,TRBV4-3,many,.,TGCGCCAGCAGCCAAGGAATGCAAGAGACCCAGTACTTC,CASSQGMQETQYF
TRBJ1-5,17,TRBV5-6,many,TRBD1,TGTGCCAGCAGCTTCGATGCGGGGGGGACAGGGAATCAGCCCCAGCATTTT,CASSFDAGGTGNQPQHF
TRBJ1-5,15,TRBV11-2,.,.,TGTGCCAGCAGCCCAAGTGGGGGTGGGAATCAGACCCAGCATTTT,CASSPSGGGNQTQHF
TRBJ2-5,15,TRBV20-1,many,TRBD2,TGCAGTGCTAGCACTAGCGGGAGGGCCGGAGAGACCCAGTACTTC,CSASTSGRAGETQYF
TRBJ2-5,17,TRBV27,many,.,TGTGCCAGCAATAACGGGACTCCGGAACATATACAAGAGACCCAGTACTTC,CASNNGTPEHIQETQYF
TRBJ2-2,13,TRBV7-7,many,.,TGTGCTAGCAGCTGGAGCGGAACCGGGGAGCTGTTTTTT,CASSWSGTGELFF
TRBJ1-1,16,TRBV25-1,many,TRBD1,TGTGCCAGCAGTGATCCTAAGACAGGGGCAAGGACTGAAGCTTTCTTT,CASSDPKTGARTEAFF
TRBJ1-2,12,TRBV28,many,.,TGTGCCAGCAGTTTGAGTCACCGTAGCTACACCTTC,CASSLSHRSYTF
TRBJ2-2,15,TRBV6-6,.,.,TGTGCCAGCAGTATCCCGGGACCTTACACCGGGGAGCTGTTTTTT,CASSIPGPYTGELFF
TRBJ1-6,15,TRBV20-1,many,.,TGCAGTGCTTTGCCAGTCGGACCGATCAATTCACCCCTCCACTTT,CSALPVGPINSPLHF
TRBJ1-4,16,TRBV12-3/TRBV12-4,many,TRBD1,TGTGCCAGCAGCCCCGGACAGGGATCGGCTAATGAAAAACTGTTTTTT,CASSPGQGSANEKLFF
TRBJ2-6,17,TRBV29-1,many,.,TGCAGCGTTGAAGACTTTAAATCTCCGGCTGGGGCCAACGTCCTGACTTTC,CSVEDFKSPAGANVLTF
TRBJ2-1,15,TRBV12-3/TRBV12-4,many,.,TGTGCCAGCAGGGCGACTAGGGGGGGTTACAATGAGCAGTTCTTC,CASRATRGGYNEQFF
TRBJ2-7,15,TRBV28,many,.,TGTGCCAGCTCGGCCCCGGGGAAGAGCTCCTACGAGCAGTACTTC,CASSAPGKSSYEQYF
TRBJ2-3,15,TRBV28,many,.,TGTGCCAGCAGTTTAAGACTACCCGACACAGATACGCAGTATTTT,CASSLRLPDTDTQYF
TRBJ1-5,16,TRBV12-3/TRBV12-4,many,TRBD1,TGTGCCAGCAGGGATGACAGGGGTGGGAGCAATCAGCCCCAGCATTTT,CASRDDRGGSNQPQHF
TRBJ2-2,13,TRBV20-1,few,.,TGCAGTGCTCGCCGACTGGTCACCGGGGAGCTGTTTTTT,CSARRLVTGELFF
TRBJ2-7,12,TRBV29-1,many,.,TGCAGCGTAGGGCCAGGTTCCTACGAGCAGTACTTC,CSVGPGSYEQYF
TRBJ1-4,12,TRBV19,many,.,TGTGCCAGTAAGTCCTCTGACGAAAAACTGTTTTTT,CASKSSDEKLFF
TRBJ2-2,14,TRBV28,many,.,TGTGCCAGCAGTTCGACCGGGACGGGCGGGGAGCTGTTTTTT,CASSSTGTGGELFF
TRBJ1-1,15,TRBV3-1,many,.,TGTGCCAGCAGCCAAGATCCCGCGGGGGGCACTGAAGCTTTCTTT,CASSQDPAGGTEAFF
TRBJ2-3,12,TRBV10-3,many,.,TGTGCCATCAGTGAGTCTAAGGGGACGCAGTATTTT,CAISESKGTQYF
TRBJ2-2,19,TRBV7-6,few,TRBD1,TGTGCCAGCAGCCCCTTAACTGCGACCGGGACAGGGCGCACCGGGGAGCTGTTTTTT,CASSPLTATGTGRTGELFF
TRBJ2-1,13,TRBV6-1,many,.,TGTGCCAGCAGTGCCGGGGTTTACAATGAGCAGTTCTTC,CASSAGVYNEQFF
TRBJ2-3,16,TRBV7-8,many,TRBD1,TGTGCCAGCAGCCCGAAGGACAGGGGGGGCACAGATACGCAGTATTTT,CASSPKDRGGTDTQYF
TRBJ2-3,13,TRBV5-1,many,.,TGCGCCAGCACCCTTCTTAGCACAGATACGCAGTATTTT,CASTLLSTDTQYF
TRBJ1-1,14,TRBV5-8,many,.,TGTGCCAGCTCCACAACCCACTCCCGTGTGCGAGCTTTCTTT,CASSTTHSRVRAFF
TRBJ2-6,16,TRBV19,.,.,TGTGCCAGCCTACCCTCTGGGGTCTCTGGGGCCAACGTCCTGACTTTC,CASLPSGVSGANVLTF